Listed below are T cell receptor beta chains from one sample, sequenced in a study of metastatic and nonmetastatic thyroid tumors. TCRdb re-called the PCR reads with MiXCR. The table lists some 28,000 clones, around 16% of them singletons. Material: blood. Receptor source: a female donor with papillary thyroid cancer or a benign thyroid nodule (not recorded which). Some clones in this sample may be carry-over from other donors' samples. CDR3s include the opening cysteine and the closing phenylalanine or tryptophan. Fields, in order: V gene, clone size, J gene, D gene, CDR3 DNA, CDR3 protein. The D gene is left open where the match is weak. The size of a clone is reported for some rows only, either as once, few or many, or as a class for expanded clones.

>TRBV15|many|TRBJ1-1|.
TGTGCCACCAGCAGAGCAGGTCAAGGGTCGGAAGCTTTCTTT
CATSRAGQGSEAFF
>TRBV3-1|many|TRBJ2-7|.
TGTGCCAGCAGCCCTGGACACGGAGCCAACTACGAGCAGTACTTC
CASSPGHGANYEQYF
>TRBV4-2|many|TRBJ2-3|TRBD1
TGTGCCAGCAGCCAAGAGGGGGACAGGCCCCGGTGGCAGTATTTT
CASSQEGDRPRWQYF
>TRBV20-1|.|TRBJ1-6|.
TGCGGTGCTAGAGATCTGGGGGGTGGCTGTTGCAACTCCTATAATTCACCCCTCCACTTT
CGARDLGGGCCNSYNSPLHF
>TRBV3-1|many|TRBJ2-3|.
TGTGCCAGCAGCCAAGAACCAGCGGCCTGGGCAGATACGCAGTATTTT
CASSQEPAAWADTQYF
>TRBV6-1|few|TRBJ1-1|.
TGTGCCATCAGACGACAAGGGATCTGCGCTTTCTTT
CAIRRQGICAFF
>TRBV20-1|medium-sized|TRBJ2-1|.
TGCAGTGCTAGGGAGCTGGTTCAGCAAACCAATGAGCAGTTCTTC
CSARELVQQTNEQFF
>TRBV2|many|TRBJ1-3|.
TGTGCCAGCATGGGGACGGCTGGAAACACCATATATTTT
CASMGTAGNTIYF
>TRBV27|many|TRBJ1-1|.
TGTGCCAGCACCAAAACAGGGCCAGGAGGAGGGACTGAAGCTTTCTTT
CASTKTGPGGGTEAFF
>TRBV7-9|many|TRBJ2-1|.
TGTGCCAGCAGCTTGCGAACAGTCTCCTACAATGAGCAGTTCTTC
CASSLRTVSYNEQFF
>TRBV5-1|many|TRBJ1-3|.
TGCGCCAGCAGCCCGGGACGTCAGAGCTCTGGAAACACCATATATTTT
CASSPGRQSSGNTIYF
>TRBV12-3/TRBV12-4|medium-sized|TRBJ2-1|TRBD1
TGTGCCAGCAGTCAAGGACAGGGTGGGAATGAGCAGTTCTTC
CASSQGQGGNEQFF
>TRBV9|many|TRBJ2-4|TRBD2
TGTGCCAGCTCTCCGGGGACTAGCTCAAATTTTGAGTACTTC
CASSPGTSSNFEYF
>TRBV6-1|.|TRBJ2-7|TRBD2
TGTGCCAGCACCCCTACTATCGGGAGGCTGATCGAGCAGTACTTC
CASTPTIGRLIEQYF
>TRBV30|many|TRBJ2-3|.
TGTGCCTGGAGTCCGTCGGACTCCACCTCCACAGATACGCAGTATTTT
CAWSPSDSTSTDTQYF
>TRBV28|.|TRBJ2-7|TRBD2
TGTGCCAGCATCCTCGGGAGGTCCGGGCAGTACTTC
CASILGRSGQYF